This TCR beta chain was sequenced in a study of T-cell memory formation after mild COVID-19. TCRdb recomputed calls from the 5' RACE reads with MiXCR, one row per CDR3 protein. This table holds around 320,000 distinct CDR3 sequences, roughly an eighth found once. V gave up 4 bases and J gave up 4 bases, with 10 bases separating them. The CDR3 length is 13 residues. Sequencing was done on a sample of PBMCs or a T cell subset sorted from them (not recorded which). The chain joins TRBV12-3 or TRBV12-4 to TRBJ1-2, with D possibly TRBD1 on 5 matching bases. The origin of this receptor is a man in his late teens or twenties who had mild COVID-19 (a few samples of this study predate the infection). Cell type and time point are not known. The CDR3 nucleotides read TGTGCCAGCAGTTACGACAGCACCTATGGCTACACCTTC. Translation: CASSYDSTYGYTF.